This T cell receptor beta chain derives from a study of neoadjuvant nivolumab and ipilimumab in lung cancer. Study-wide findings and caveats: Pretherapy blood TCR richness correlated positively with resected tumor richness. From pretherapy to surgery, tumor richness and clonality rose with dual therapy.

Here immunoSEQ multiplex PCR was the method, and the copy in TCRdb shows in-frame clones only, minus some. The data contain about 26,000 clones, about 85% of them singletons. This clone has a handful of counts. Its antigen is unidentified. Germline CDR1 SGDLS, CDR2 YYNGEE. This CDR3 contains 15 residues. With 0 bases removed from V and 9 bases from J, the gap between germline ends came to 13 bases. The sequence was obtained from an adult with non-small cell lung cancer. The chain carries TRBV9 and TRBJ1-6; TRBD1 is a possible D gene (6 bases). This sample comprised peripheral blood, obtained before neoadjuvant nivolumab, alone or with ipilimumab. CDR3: CASSVGTERGSPLHF. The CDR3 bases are TGTGCCAGCAGCGTAGGGACAGAAAGGGGTTCACCCCTCCACTTT. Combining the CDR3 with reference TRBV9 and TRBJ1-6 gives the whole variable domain DSGVTQTPKHLITATGQRVTLRCSPRSGDLSVYWYQQSLDQGLQFLIQYYNGEERAKGNILERFSAQQFPDLHSELNLSSLELGDSALYFCASSVGTERGSPLHFGNGTRLTVT.